The following is a T cell receptor (beta chain) sequence with its context. Looked up from germline, CDR1 is SQVTM and CDR2 is ANQGSEA. The CDR3 totals 11 residues. Trimming stripped 7 bases from V and 16 bases from J, with 20 bases between. The sample is drawn from a study of blood T cell repertoires in COVID-19. The overall study: COVID-19 samples collected from the United States, Italy and Spain covered acute and convalescent phases. PBMCs, B-cell-depleted T cells, or T cells provided the cDNA or gDNA that made up the material.

In the authors' methods: Estimates of nucleated cell counts were drawn from the amplification of reference gene primers. Sequenced by immunoSEQ multiplex PCR; TCRdb stores in-frame clones only, minus some. The V and J calls and clone size were taken over from that table, and D and trimming were inferred from the DNA. The table lists some 45,000 clones, 80% of them singletons, with under 20% in the top ten. This chain joins TRBV29-1 and TRBJ2-4, with D tentatively TRBD2 (5 bases). The sample taken for sequencing was peripheral blood. This sequence was found in a man in his 70s with acute or convalescent COVID-19. CDR3 coding DNA: TGCAGCGCCATAACCGGGATCAACAGATACTTC. Translating it yields CSAITGINRYF. Combining the CDR3 with reference TRBV29-1 and TRBJ2-4 gives the whole variable domain SAVISQKPSRDICQRGTSLTIQCQVDSQVTMMFWYRQQPGQSLTLIATANQGSEATYESGFVIDKFPISRPNLTFSTLTVSNMSPEDSSIYLCSAITGINRYFGAGTRLSVL.